This paragraph reports one T cell receptor (beta chain). The data belong to a study of T cells after yellow fever vaccination. Study-wide points: Clonotypes appearing in both CD4 and CD8 compartments existed, and their share was small.

In TCRdb, the 5' RACE reads were re-called with MiXCR into one record per CDR3 protein. Among about 96,000 distinct CDR3 sequences listed, over 8% were seen once. CDR1 SGHKS and CDR2 YYEKEE come from the germline V gene (reference sequence). The CDR3 is 12 amino acids. With 5 bases removed from V and 6 bases from J, the gap between germline ends came to 12 bases. The receptor was isolated from a man aged 18 to 30 who received the YFV17D yellow fever vaccine. This specimen consisted of CD8+ T cells not binding an NS4B(214-222) dextramer, sorted from PBMCs, obtained more than 14 days after the first yellow fever vaccination. The V gene is TRBV5-5, the J gene TRBJ2-7; a weak D match, TRBD1 (6 bases). The CDR3 nucleotides read TGTGCCAGCAGAAAACAGGGACCCGAGCAGTACTTC. Its protein is CASRKQGPEQYF.